The T cell receptor (beta chain) described here comes from a study of response to subunit inactivated influenza vaccine. TCRdb used MiXCR to reprocess the RT-PCR reads, holding one entry per CDR3 protein. The sample shows 650,000 to 800,000 distinct CDR3 sequences, about 15% of them seen only once. Notes on the study in general: The authors put forward the suggestion that each seasonal influenza vaccination may bring in only a limited number of new T cells.

The CDR3 spans 14 residues. From germline, CDR1 is SGHRS and CDR2 YFSETQ. The V gene end was trimmed by 2 bases and the J gene end by 2 bases; junction bases not matched to a gene: 3. This clonotype turned up a few times. Antigen unknown. This receptor was taken from a man aged 45-65 years who received an inactivated influenza vaccine. The chain has TRBV5-1 and TRBJ2-7; 8 positions agree with TRBD2. The sample consisted of PBMCs from blood, taken 14 to 15 days before vaccination. CDR3 nucleotide sequence: TGCGCCAGCAGCTTCCTAGCGGGTACCTACGAGCAGTACTTC. As protein: CASSFLAGTYEQYF. Filled out from reference TRBV5-1 and TRBJ2-7, the complete variable domain reads KAGVTQTPRYLIKTRGQQVTLSCSPISGHRSVSWYQQTPGQGLQFLFEYFSETQRNKGNFPGRFSGRQFSNSRSEMNVSTLELGDSALYLCASSFLAGTYEQYFGPGTRLTVT.